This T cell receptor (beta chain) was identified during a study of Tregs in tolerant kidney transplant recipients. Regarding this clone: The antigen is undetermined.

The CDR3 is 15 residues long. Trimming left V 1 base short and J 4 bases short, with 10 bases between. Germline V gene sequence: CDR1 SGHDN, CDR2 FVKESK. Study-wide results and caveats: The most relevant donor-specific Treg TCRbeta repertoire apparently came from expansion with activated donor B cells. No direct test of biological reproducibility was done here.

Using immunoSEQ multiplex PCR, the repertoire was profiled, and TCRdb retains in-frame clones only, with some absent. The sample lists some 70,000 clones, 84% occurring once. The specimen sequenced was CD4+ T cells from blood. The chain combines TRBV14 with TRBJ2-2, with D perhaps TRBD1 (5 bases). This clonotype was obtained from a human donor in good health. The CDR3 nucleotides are TGTGCCAGCAGCCAAGTAAGGCAGGGCACCGGGGAGCTGTTTTTT. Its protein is CASSQVRQGTGELFF.